The rows below give T cell receptor beta chains drawn from one sample of a study of regulatory T cells in long-lasting Graves disease. TCRdb reprocessed the multiplex PCR reads with MiXCR, giving one entry per CDR3 protein. The sample holds approximately 350,000 distinct CDR3 sequences, around 15% seen once. These records were also assigned to another study, of T cells in Graves' hyperthyroidism and ophthalmopathy.

The source material was peripheral blood mononuclear cells (PBMCs), sampled at new diagnosis, from a patient treated with antithyroid drugs. These TCRs come from a woman aged 18-30 years with Graves disease. Both conserved end residues are part of each CDR3. A D gene is named only where the DNA matches it firmly. Clone size is given for some rows only: seen once, a few or many times, or a class if the clone is expanded.

clone_size j_call d_call v_call cdr3_nt cdr3_aa
many TRBJ1-6 - TRBV28 TGTGCCAGCAGTTTCTCGAGGGGCGGCTCCTATAATTCACCCCTCCACTTT CASSFSRGGSYNSPLHF
many TRBJ2-7 - TRBV10-3 TGTGCCATCAGTGCCACAGACTACGAGCAGTACTTC CAISATDYEQYF
- TRBJ2-2 TRBD1 TRBV5-1 TGCGCCACCTCACCCGGACAGGGGGGCGGGGAGCTGTTTTTT CATSPGQGGGELFF
many TRBJ1-1 - TRBV29-1 TGCAGCGTTGAGCGCAACAGGGACACTGAAGCTTTCTTT CSVERNRDTEAFF
many TRBJ1-1 - TRBV11-2 TGTGCCAGCAGCCCGGGACCGACGGGTGAAGCTTTCTTT CASSPGPTGEAFF
few TRBJ1-1 - TRBV12-3/TRBV12-4 TGTGCCAGCAGTCGTCGGAAGGCTGAAGCTTTCTTT CASSRRKAEAFF
- TRBJ2-3 TRBD2 TRBV13 TGTGCCAGCAGCCCTAGCGGGAGTTCAGATACGCAGTATTTT CASSPSGSSDTQYF
few TRBJ1-5 - TRBV5-6 TGTGCCAGCAGCAGGAGGACTAATCAGCCCCAGCATTTT CASSRRTNQPQHF
many TRBJ2-5 - TRBV2 TGTGCCAGCAGCGGACAGCAAGAGACCCAGTACTTC CASSGQQETQYF
many TRBJ2-3 - TRBV27 TGTGCCAGCAGTTTCGGCCCTTTTGCAGATACGCAGTATTTT CASSFGPFADTQYF
- TRBJ2-6 - TRBV6-2/TRBV6-3 TGTGCCAGCAGAAGTTTCTCTGGGGCCAACGTCCTGACTTTC CASRSFSGANVLTF
many TRBJ2-5 TRBD1 TRBV2 TGTGCCAGCAGTGAGGACAGGGGAGGTCGTGTGGAGACCCAGTACTTC CASSEDRGGRVETQYF
few TRBJ1-5 TRBD1 TRBV19 TGTGCCAGTAGTGGAGGGGCAGGGGGCCGCAATCAGCCCCAGCATTTT CASSGGAGGRNQPQHF
many TRBJ2-2 TRBD1 TRBV5-1 TGCGCCAGCAGCCTACGGACAGGGGGCTTCGCGAACACCGGGGAGCTGTTTTTT CASSLRTGGFANTGELFF
- TRBJ2-7 - TRBV10-3 TGTGCCATCACCTTGGACGGGGTAAGCGAGCAGTACTTC CAITLDGVSEQYF
many TRBJ2-3 - TRBV6-1 TGTGCCAGCAGGCCGACTCTAGGCACAGATACGCAGTATTTT CASRPTLGTDTQYF
few TRBJ1-1 - TRBV3-1 TGTGCCAGCAGCCAAGATATAATTAACACTGAAGCTTTCTTT CASSQDIINTEAFF
- TRBJ2-5 - TRBV5-1 TGCGCCAGCAGCTTGGACGGGGGGCGGGGAGAGACCCAGTACTTC CASSLDGGRGETQYF
- TRBJ2-1 TRBD1 TRBV5-1 TGCGCCAGCAGCTTGGGAAGGGGGCCCCCTTATTACAATGAGCAGTTCTTC CASSLGRGPPYYNEQFF
- TRBJ2-1 - TRBV4-1 TGCGCCAGCAGCGAGTTCGAGGGGGATATCCAGTTCTTC CASSEFEGDIQFF
- TRBJ1-4 - TRBV6-1 TGTGCCAGCAGCCCCGGGACATCAACTAATGAAAAACTGTTTTTT CASSPGTSTNEKLFF
many TRBJ1-5 - TRBV30 TGTGCCTGGAGTGTAAAGGGATGGAGCAATCAGCCCCAGCATTTT CAWSVKGWSNQPQHF
many TRBJ2-7 - TRBV28 TGTGCCAGCAGTTTCGGGGGACAAGTTCAATACGAGCAGTACTTC CASSFGGQVQYEQYF
many TRBJ2-6 - TRBV28 TGTGCCAGCAGTTTACAAAACTCTGGGGCCAACGTCCTGACTTTC CASSLQNSGANVLTF
many TRBJ2-1 - TRBV6-2/TRBV6-3 TGTGCCAGCAGTTACCGTTACCCGGTTAGGGAAAATGAGCAGTTCTTC CASSYRYPVRENEQFF
many TRBJ1-1 - TRBV5-1 TGCGCCAGCAGCTTGAATTTGAACACTGAAGCTTTCTTT CASSLNLNTEAFF
- TRBJ2-1 TRBD2 TRBV4-2 TGTGCCAGCAGCCAAGATCCAGCGGGGGGGCAGGCTTACAAAAATGAGCAGTTCTTC CASSQDPAGGQAYKNEQFF
many TRBJ1-1 - TRBV30 TGTGCCTGGAGTGTACCTGGCACTCTAGCAGGCATGAACACTGAAGCTTTCTTT CAWSVPGTLAGMNTEAFF
many TRBJ2-2 - TRBV4-2 TGTGCCAGCAGCCAAGATTACGGGAGAGGGACCGGGGAGCTGTTTTTT CASSQDYGRGTGELFF